This TCR beta chain appears in the sequencing data of a study of identical twins. General study results and limits: The study found excess low generation probability among twin-shared out-of-frame alpha sequences. Insertions were fewer in abundant cord blood beta clonotypes, whereas memory repertoires showed none of this pattern.

This clonotype was recorded many times. Antigen: not known. TCRdb re-called the 5' RACE reads with MiXCR, one entry per CDR3 protein. This sample yields some 240,000 distinct CDR3 sequences, of which roughly a tenth are seen a single time; about a tenth belongs to the top ten. Germline values: CDR1 MNHNS, CDR2 SASEGT. Trimming removed 6 bases from V and 0 bases from J, with 15 bases in between. The CDR3 extends over 15 amino acids. This TCR came from a man aged 45-60 years in good health. Sequenced: memory T cells sorted from blood. The chain couples TRBV6-1 to TRBJ2-7; TRBD1 might be the D (5 bases). CDR3 sequence reads: CASSLLGESSYEQYF. The DNA for the CDR3 is TGTGCCAGCAGCCTGCTAGGGGAAAGCTCCTACGAGCAGTACTTC.